These 10 T cell receptor beta chains were all obtained from the same sample, sequenced in a study of cytomegalovirus exposure and HLA in healthy donors. The primer mix had 60 Vbeta and 13 Jbeta primers. Measured with immunoSEQ multiplex PCR; TCRdb has only the in-frame clones, and not every one. Of approximately 110,000 clones in the sample, around 75% were seen once. Source material: PBMCs. All receptors come from a man aged 25 to 40 in good health and CMV-seronegative.

The chain uses TRBV5-1 and TRBJ1-2; maybe TRBD1 (5 bases). Germline V gene lookup returns CDR1 SGHRS and CDR2 YFSETQ. Deletions cut 1 base from V and 0 bases from J, with 16 bases between. The CDR3 has 17 amino acids. CDR3 coding DNA: TGCGCCAGCAGCTTGTTAGACAGAGGAAGAGCTAACTATGGCTACACCTTC. This codes for CASSLLDRGRANYGYTF.

V gene TRBV7-8 combines with J gene TRBJ1-2; 8 nucleotides align to TRBD1. The ends lost 2 bases at V and 8 bases at J; junction bases unmatched: 7. The CDR3 has 14 amino acids. The germline V gene encodes CDR1 SGHVS and CDR2 FQNEAQ. The CDR3: CASSLWQGAEGYTF. The DNA of the CDR3 is TGTGCCAGCAGCTTATGGCAGGGGGCCGAAGGCTACACCTTC.

V gene TRBV18 combines with J gene TRBJ1-4; maybe TRBD1 (5 bases). This CDR3 comprises 14 residues. The germline CDR1 and CDR2 sequences are KGHSH and LQKENI. The germline V and J ends were trimmed by 6 bases and 7 bases, with 15 bases remaining between them. The chain's CDR3 is CASSPGALGEKLFF. The CDR3 coding sequence is TGTGCCAGCTCTCCTGGGGCTCTTGGTGAAAAACTGTTTTTT.

The genes are TRBV7-2 and TRBJ1-1; D may be TRBD1 (5 bases). This CDR3 has 15 residues. Looked up from germline, CDR1 is SGHTA and CDR2 is FQGNSA. Trimming took off 1 base at V and 0 bases at J, with 9 bases between the two ends. The CDR3: CASSLGPTVNTEAFF. CDR3 nucleotide sequence: TGTGCCAGCAGCTTAGGTCCGACAGTGAACACTGAAGCTTTCTTT.

The chain is built from TRBV2 and TRBJ1-1; D is unresolved. This CDR3 contains 13 residues. V dropped 8 bases and J dropped 5 bases, with 15 bases sitting between them. Germline CDR1 is SNHLY and CDR2 is FYNNEI. CDR3 sequence reads: CASVNRGLTEAFF. CDR3 in DNA: TGTGCCAGCGTCAACCGGGGTTTAACTGAAGCTTTCTTT.

This rearrangement joins TRBV2 to TRBJ1-2, with TRBD1 matching over 8 bases. The germline V gene has CDR1 SNHLY and CDR2 FYNNEI. After removal of 6 bases from V and 6 bases from J, the junction contained 6 bases not matched to a gene. CDR3 length equals 13 residues. CDR3 sequence (DNA): TGTGCCAGCAGAGACGGACAGGGCGATGGCTACACCTTC. Encoded protein: CASRDGQGDGYTF. The complete variable domain, with remaining parts taken from reference TRBV2 and TRBJ1-2, reads EPEVTQTPSHQVTQMGQEVILRCVPISNHLYFYWYRQILGQKVEFLVSFYNNEISEKSEIFDDQFSVERPDGSNFTLKIRSTKLEDSAMYFCASRDGQGDGYTFGSGTRLTVV.

The CDR3 nucleotides read TGTGCCAGTAGGTCGAACCTCGGGGAGACCCAGTACTTC. This translates into CASRSNLGETQYF. V is TRBV19 and J is TRBJ2-5; D remains ambiguous. V shed 6 bases and J shed 5 bases, with 13 bases lying between them. The CDR3 covers 13 residues. Per germline, CDR1 LNHDA and CDR2 SQIVND (reference sequence).

V gene TRBV9 combines with J gene TRBJ2-2; TRBD2 is a possible D gene (5 bases). V was cut by 3 bases and J by 5 bases, with 11 bases left in between. This CDR3 contains 14 residues. Per germline, CDR1 SGDLS and CDR2 YYNGEE. The CDR3, as DNA: TGTGCCAGCAGCGCGTACAGCGGAACCGGGGAGCTGTTTTTT. Protein product: CASSAYSGTGELFF.

This clone was observed a handful of times. The chain combines TRBV5-1 with TRBJ2-7; D is ambiguous. This CDR3 is built from 15 residues. Germline V gene sequence: CDR1 SGHRS, CDR2 YFSETQ. The V end lost 0 bases, the J end lost 0 bases, and 10 bases lay between the germline ends. The CDR3 loop reads CASSLDGIVSYEQYF. CDR3 sequence (DNA): TGCGCCAGCAGCTTGGATGGCATTGTCTCCTACGAGCAGTACTTC. The full variable domain, completed using reference TRBV5-1 and TRBJ2-7, is KAGVTQTPRYLIKTRGQQVTLSCSPISGHRSVSWYQQTPGQGLQFLFEYFSETQRNKGNFPGRFSGRQFSNSRSEMNVSTLELGDSALYLCASSLDGIVSYEQYFGPGTRLTVT.

The rearrangement joins TRBV5-1 to TRBJ2-1, with 10 bases identical to TRBD2. This CDR3 has 15 residues. V was clipped by 2 bases and J by 4 bases; unmatched bases: 3. Germline V gene lookup returns CDR1 SGHRS and CDR2 YFSETQ. CDR3 nucleotides: TGCGCCAGCAGCTTTAGGACTAGCGGTTACAATGAGCAGTTCTTC. Translated: CASSFRTSGYNEQFF.